This TCR beta chain came from a study of beta chain features in type 1 diabetes. The sample holds a few counts of this clone. Sequenced material consisted of expressed TCRB transcripts (all of the isolated RNA was reverse transcribed). Here immunoSEQ multiplex PCR was the method, and the copy in TCRdb shows in-frame clones only, minus some. Of fewer than 200,000 clones listed, about an eighth are singletons. The specimen sequenced was central memory CD4+ T cells from blood. The receptor was derived from a woman aged 18-30 years in good health.

The CDR3: CASSLGQAGEQYF. CDR3 nucleotide sequence: TGCGCCAGCAGCTTAGGCCAGGCAGGCGAGCAGTACTTC. The rearrangement uses TRBV5-1 and TRBJ2-7; no reliable D call. CDR3 length equals 13 residues. V was cut by 2 bases and J by 6 bases, with 12 bases left in between. Germline loops: CDR1 SGHRS, CDR2 YFSETQ.